Sequencing of this T cell receptor (beta chain) was carried out in a study of T cell repertoires in cytomegalovirus infection. In TCRdb, the reads were re-called with MiXCR into one record per CDR3 protein. The sample yields tens of thousands of distinct CDR3 sequences, approximately 36% seen once. As to this clonotype: Its antigen is currently unknown.

The CDR3 length is 13 residues. Germline CDR1 is MNHEY and CDR2 is SMNVEV (reference sequence). The ends were cut back, 5 bases at V and 3 bases at J, with 10 bases in the middle. This sequence originates from a human donor in good health (CMV status not recorded). Some clones in this sample may be carry-over from other donors' samples. The chain recombines TRBV27 with TRBJ1-1; D is uncertain. Sequenced input: PBMCs, sequenced either directly or after in vitro stimulation (not recorded which). CDR3 protein: CASSQREDTEAFF. CDR3 sequence (DNA): TGTGCCAGCAGTCAGAGGGAAGACACTGAAGCTTTCTTT.